The T cell receptor (beta chain) described here comes from a study of control samples from healthy donors and cancer patients. Some clones are missing from TCRdb's copy, which holds only in-frame ones; the method was immunoSEQ multiplex PCR. The sample lists some 76,000 clones, roughly nine tenths occurring once. This CDR3 has 15 amino acids. V lost 1 base to trimming and J lost 1 base, with 10 bases between them. Germline CDR1 is LNHDA and CDR2 is SQIVND (reference sequence). Source material: PBMCs. V is TRBV19 and J is TRBJ1-2; the D gene is possibly TRBD1 (6 bases). The sequence derives from a woman in her forties or fifties with colorectal cancer. CDR3 DNA sequence: TGTGCCAGTAGTATAGGTCCAGGGGTTAACTATGGCTACACCTTC. The encoded protein is CASSIGPGVNYGYTF.